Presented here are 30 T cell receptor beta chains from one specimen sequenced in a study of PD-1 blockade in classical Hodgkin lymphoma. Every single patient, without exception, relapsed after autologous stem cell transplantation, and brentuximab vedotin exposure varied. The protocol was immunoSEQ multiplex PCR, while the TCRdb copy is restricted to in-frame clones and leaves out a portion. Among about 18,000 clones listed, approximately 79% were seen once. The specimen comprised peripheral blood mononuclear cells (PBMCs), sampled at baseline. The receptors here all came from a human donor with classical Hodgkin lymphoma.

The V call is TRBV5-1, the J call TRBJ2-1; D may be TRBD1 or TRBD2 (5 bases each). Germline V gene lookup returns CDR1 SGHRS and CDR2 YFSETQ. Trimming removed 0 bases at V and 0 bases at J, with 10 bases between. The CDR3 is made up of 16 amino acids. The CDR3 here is CASSLVGDPSYNEQFF. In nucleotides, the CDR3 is TGCGCCAGCAGCTTGGTGGGGGACCCCTCCTACAATGAGCAGTTCTTC.

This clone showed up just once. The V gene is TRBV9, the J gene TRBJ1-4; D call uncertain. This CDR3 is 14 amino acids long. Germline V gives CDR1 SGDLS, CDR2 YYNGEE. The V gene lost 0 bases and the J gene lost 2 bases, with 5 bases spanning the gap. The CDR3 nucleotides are TGTGCCAGCAGCGTAGGTGTTACTAATGAAAAACTGTTTTTT. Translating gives CASSVGVTNEKLFF.

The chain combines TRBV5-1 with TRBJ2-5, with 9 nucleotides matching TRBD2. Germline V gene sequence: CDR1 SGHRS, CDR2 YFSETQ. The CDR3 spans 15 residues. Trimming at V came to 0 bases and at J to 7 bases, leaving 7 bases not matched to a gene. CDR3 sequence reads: CASSLDAGGQSTQYF. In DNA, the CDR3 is TGCGCCAGCAGCTTGGATGCGGGAGGGCAGTCGACCCAGTACTTC.

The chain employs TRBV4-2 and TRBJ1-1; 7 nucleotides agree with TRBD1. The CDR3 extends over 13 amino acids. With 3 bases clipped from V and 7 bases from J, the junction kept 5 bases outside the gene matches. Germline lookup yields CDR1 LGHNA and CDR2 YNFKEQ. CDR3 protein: CASSHTGQLEAFF. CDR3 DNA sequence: TGTGCCAGCAGCCACACGGGACAGCTTGAAGCTTTCTTT.

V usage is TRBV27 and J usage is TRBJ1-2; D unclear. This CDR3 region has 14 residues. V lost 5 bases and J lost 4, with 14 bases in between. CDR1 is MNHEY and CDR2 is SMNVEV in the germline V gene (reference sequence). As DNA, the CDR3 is TGTGCCAGCAGTCCCCTGGACGTCGTCTATGGCTACACCTTC. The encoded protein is CASSPLDVVYGYTF.

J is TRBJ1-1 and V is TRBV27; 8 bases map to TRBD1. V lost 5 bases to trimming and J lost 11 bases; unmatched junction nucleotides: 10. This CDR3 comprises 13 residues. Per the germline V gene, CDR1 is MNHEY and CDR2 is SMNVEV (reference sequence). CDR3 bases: TGTGCCAGCAGTCACCGGACAGGGACGAATGCTTTCTTT. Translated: CASSHRTGTNAFF.

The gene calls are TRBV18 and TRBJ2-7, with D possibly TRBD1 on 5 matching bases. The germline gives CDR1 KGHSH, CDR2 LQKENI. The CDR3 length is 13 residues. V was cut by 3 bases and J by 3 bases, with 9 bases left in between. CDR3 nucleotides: TGTGCCAGCTCACCGAGACAGATCTACGAGCAGTACTTC. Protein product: CASSPRQIYEQYF.

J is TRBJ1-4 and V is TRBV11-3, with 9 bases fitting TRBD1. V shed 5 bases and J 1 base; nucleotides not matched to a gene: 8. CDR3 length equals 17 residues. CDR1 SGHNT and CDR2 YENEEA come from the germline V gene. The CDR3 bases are TGTGCCAGCAGCCCGGCCCACAGGGGGCGAACTAATGAAAAACTGTTTTTT. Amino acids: CASSPAHRGRTNEKLFF.

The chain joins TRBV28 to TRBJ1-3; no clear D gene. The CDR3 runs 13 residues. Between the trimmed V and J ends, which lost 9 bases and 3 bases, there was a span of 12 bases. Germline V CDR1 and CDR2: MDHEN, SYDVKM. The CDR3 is CASCDRLGNTIYF. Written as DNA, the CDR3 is TGTGCCAGTTGCGACCGTCTTGGAAACACCATATATTTT. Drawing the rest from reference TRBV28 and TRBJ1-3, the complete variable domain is DVKVTQSSRYLVKRTGEKVFLECVQDMDHENMFWYRQDPGLGLRLIYFSYDVKMKEKGDIPEGYSVSREKKERFSLILESASTNQTSMYLCASCDRLGNTIYFGEGSWLTVV.

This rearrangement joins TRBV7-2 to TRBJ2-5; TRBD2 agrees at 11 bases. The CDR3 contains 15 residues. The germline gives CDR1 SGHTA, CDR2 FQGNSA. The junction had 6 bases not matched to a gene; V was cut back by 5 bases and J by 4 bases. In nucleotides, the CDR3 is TGTGCCAGCAGCCCTCGACTAGCGGGACTAGAGACCCAGTACTTC. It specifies CASSPRLAGLETQYF. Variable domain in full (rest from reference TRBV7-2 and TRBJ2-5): GAGVSQSPSNKVTEKGKDVELRCDPISGHTALYWYRQSLGQGLEFLIYFQGNSAPDKSGLPSDRFSAERTGGSVSTLTIQRTQQEDSAVYLCASSPRLAGLETQYFGPGTRLLVL.

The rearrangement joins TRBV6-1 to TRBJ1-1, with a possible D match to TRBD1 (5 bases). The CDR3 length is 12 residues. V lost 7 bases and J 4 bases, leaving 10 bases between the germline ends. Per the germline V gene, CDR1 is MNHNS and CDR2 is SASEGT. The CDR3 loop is CASIRGSTEAFF. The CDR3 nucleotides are TGTGCCAGCATCCGGGGGAGCACTGAAGCTTTCTTT.

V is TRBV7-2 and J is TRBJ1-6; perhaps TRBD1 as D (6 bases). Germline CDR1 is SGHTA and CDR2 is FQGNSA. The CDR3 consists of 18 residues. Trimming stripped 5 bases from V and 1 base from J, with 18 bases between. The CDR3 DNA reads TGTGCCAGCAGCCCTAGGACAGTTTCTGTGTCCTATAATTCACCCCTCCACTTT. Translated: CASSPRTVSVSYNSPLHF.

CDR3 nucleotide sequence: TGTGCCTGGACCCCTGTGCGGGGGAGTATAATTAATGAGCAGTTCTTC. Translation gives CAWTPVRGSIINEQFF. This chain joins TRBV30 and TRBJ2-1, with 7 bases matching TRBD2. The CDR3 has 16 amino acids. Looked up from germline, CDR1 is GTSNPN and CDR2 is SVGIG (reference sequence). V was clipped by 4 bases and J by 7 bases; unmatched bases: 16.

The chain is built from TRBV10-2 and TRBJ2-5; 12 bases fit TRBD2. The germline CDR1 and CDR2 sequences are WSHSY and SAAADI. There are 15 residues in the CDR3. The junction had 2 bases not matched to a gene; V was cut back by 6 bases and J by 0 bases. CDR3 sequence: CASRRTSGNQETQYF. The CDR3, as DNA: TGCGCCAGCAGGCGGACTAGCGGGAACCAAGAGACCCAGTACTTC.

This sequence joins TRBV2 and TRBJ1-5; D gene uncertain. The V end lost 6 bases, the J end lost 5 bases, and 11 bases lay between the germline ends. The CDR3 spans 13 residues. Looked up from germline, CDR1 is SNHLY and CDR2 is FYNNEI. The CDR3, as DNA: TGTGCCAGCAGATTCTACACAGATCAGCCCCAGCATTTT. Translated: CASRFYTDQPQHF.

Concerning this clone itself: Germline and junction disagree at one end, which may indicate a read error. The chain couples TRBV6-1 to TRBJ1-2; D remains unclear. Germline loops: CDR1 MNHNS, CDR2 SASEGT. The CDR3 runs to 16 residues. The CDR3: CANSEVGRTTAGGYTF. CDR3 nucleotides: TGTGCCAACAGTGAAGTGGGCAGGACGACGGCCGGGGGCTACACCTTC.

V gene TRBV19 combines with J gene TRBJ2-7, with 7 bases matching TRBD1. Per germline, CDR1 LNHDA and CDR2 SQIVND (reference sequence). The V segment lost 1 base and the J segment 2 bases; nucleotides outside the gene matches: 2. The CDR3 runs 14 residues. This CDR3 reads CASSIGTGPYEQYF. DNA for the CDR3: TGTGCCAGTAGTATAGGGACAGGACCCTACGAGCAGTACTTC.

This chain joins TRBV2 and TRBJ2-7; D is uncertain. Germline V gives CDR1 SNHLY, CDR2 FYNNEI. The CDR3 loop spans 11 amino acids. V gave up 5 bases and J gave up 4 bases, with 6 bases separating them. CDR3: CASSPLYEQYF. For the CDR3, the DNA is TGTGCCAGCAGTCCCCTATACGAGCAGTACTTC.

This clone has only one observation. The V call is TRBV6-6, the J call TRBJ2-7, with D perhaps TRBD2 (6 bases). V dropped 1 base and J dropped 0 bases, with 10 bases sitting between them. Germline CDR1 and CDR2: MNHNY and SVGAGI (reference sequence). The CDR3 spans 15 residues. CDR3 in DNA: TGTGCCAGCAGTTACTTCTGGGGAGGCTCCTACGAGCAGTACTTC. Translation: CASSYFWGGSYEQYF.

CDR3 sequence reads: CASSMPGWARDTQYF. CDR3 DNA sequence: TGTGCCAGTAGTATGCCAGGGTGGGCCCGGGATACGCAGTATTTT. The V and J genes are TRBV19 and TRBJ2-3, with D possibly matching TRBD1 (5 bases). The CDR3 contains 15 residues. Germline V gene sequence: CDR1 LNHDA, CDR2 SQIVND (reference sequence). V was shortened by 3 bases and J by 6 bases, with 16 bases between the two germline ends.

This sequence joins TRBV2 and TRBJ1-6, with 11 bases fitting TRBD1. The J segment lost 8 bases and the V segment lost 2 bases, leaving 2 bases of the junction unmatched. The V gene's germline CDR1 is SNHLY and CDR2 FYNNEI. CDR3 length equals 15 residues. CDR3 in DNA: TGTGCCAGCAGTGAACGGGGACAGGGGGATTCACCCCTCCACTTT. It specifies CASSERGQGDSPLHF.

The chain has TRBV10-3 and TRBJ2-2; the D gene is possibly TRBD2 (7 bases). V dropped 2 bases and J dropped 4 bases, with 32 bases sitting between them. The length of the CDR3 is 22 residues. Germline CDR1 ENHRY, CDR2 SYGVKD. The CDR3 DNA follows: TGTGCCATCAGTGAGAGAGGGGGTGGGAGGACAGCACTGACTAGCTTCACCGGGGAGCTGTTTTTT. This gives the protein CAISERGGGRTALTSFTGELFF.

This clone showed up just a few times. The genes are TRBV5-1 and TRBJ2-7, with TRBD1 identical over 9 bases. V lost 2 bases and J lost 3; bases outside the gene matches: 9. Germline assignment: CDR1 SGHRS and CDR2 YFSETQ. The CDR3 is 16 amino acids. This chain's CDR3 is CASSFGYQGQGYEQYF. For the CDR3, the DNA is TGCGCCAGCAGCTTTGGGTATCAGGGACAGGGCTACGAGCAGTACTTC.

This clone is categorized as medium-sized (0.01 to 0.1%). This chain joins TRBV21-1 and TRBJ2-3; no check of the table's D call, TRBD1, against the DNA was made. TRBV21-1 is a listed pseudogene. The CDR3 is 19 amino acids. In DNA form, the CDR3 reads TGTGCCAGCAGCAAGGGCCGGGACACCCTCATTCCCCTCACAGATACGCAGTATTTT. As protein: CASSKGRDTLIPLTDTQYF.

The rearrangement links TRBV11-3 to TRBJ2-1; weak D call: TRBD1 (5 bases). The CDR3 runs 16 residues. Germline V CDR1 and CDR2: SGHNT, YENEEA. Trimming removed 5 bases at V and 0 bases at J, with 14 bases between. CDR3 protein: CASSPHRDSSYNEQFF. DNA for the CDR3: TGTGCCAGCAGCCCGCACCGAGACAGCTCCTACAATGAGCAGTTCTTC. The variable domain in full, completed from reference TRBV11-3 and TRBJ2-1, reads EAGVVQSPRYKIIEKKQPVAFWCNPISGHNTLYWYLQNLGQGPELLIRYENEEAVDDSQLPKDRFSAERLKGVDSTLKIQPAELGDSAVYLCASSPHRDSSYNEQFFGPGTRLTVL.

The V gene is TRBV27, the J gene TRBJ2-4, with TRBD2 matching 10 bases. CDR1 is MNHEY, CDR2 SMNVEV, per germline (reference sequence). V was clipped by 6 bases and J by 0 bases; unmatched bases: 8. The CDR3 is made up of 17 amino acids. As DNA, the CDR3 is TGTGCCAGCAGAGGACTAGCGGTACCCCTAGCCAAAAACATTCAGTACTTC. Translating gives CASRGLAVPLAKNIQYF.

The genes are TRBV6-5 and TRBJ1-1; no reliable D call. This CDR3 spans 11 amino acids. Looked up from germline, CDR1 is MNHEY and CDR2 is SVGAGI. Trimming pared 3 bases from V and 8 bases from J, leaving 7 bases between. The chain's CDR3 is CASSYGVEAFF. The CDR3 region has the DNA TGTGCCAGCAGTTATGGGGTGGAAGCTTTCTTT.

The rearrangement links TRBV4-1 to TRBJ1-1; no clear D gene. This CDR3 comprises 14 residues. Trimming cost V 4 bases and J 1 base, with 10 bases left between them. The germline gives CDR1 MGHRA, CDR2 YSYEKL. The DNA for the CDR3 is TGCGCCAGCAGCCCCCGGACGGAGAACACTGAAGCTTTCTTT. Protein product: CASSPRTENTEAFF.

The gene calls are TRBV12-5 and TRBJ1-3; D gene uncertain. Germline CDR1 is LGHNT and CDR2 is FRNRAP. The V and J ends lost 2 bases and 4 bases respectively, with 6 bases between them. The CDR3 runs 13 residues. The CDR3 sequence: CASGLSRGNTIYF. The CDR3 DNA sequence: TGTGCTAGTGGTTTGTCTCGGGGAAACACCATATATTTT.

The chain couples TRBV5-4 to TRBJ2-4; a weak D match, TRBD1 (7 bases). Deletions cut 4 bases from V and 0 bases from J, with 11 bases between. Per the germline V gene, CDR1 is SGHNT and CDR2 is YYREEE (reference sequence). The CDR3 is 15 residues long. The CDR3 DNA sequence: TGTGCCAGCAGCCCAGGGGGACTAGCCAAAAACATTCAGTACTTC. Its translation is CASSPGGLAKNIQYF.